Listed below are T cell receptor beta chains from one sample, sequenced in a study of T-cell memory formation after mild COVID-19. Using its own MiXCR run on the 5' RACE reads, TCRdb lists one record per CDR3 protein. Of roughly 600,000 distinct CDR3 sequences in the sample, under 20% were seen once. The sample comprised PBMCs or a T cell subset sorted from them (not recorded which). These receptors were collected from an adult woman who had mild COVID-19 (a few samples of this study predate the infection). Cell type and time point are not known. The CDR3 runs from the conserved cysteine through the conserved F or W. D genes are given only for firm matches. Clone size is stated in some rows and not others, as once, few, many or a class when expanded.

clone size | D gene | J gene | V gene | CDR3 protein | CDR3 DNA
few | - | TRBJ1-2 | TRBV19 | CASLDRRFYGYTF | TGTGCCAGTCTCGACAGGAGATTCTATGGCTACACCTTC
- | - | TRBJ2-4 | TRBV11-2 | CASSKGLAKNIQYF | TGTGCCAGCTCTAAGGGGCTAGCCAAAAACATTCAGTACTTC
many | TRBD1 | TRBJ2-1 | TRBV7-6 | CASSAGQGASYNEQFF | TGTGCCAGCAGCGCAGGACAGGGGGCCTCCTACAATGAGCAGTTCTTC
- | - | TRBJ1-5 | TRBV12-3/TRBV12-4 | CASSLNPPGESSNQPQHF | TGTGCCAGCAGTTTAAACCCGCCGGGGGAAAGTAGCAATCAGCCCCAGCATTTT
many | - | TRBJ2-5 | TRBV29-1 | CSVGVETQYF | TGCAGCGTTGGGGTGGAGACCCAGTACTTC
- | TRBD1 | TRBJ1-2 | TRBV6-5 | CASRKTPQGGWYGYTF | TGTGCCAGCAGGAAGACCCCGCAGGGGGGATGGTATGGCTACACCTTC
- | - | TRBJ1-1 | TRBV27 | CASRSTGPGTEAFF | TGTGCCAGCAGATCTACAGGGCCTGGGACTGAAGCTTTCTTT
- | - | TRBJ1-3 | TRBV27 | CASSLTQEGAGNTIYF | TGTGCCAGCAGTTTAACGCAGGAGGGGGCTGGAAACACCATATATTTT
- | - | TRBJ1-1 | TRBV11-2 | CASSFGSQAFF | TGTGCCAGCAGCTTCGGCAGCCAAGCTTTCTTT
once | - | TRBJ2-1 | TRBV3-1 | CASSHGLANNEQFF | TGTGCCAGCAGCCACGGGCTAGCCAACAATGAGCAGTTCTTC
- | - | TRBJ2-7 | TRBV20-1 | CSARGSTTYEQYF | TGCAGTGCTAGAGGGAGTACAACCTACGAGCAGTACTTC
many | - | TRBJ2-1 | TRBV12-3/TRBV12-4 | CASSLGGRGGEQFF | TGTGCCAGCAGTTTAGGGGGCAGGGGCGGTGAGCAGTTCTTC
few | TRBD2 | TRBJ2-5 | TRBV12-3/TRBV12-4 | CASSFWREGETQYF | TGTGCCAGCAGTTTTTGGCGGGAGGGGGAGACCCAGTACTTC
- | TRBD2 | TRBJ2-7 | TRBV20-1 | CSATPPHSGATPTEQYF | TGCAGTGCGACCCCCCCGCATAGCGGGGCCACCCCCACGGAGCAGTACTTC
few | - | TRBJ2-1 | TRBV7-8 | CASSSGLPSYNEQFF | TGTGCCAGCAGCTCGGGACTGCCCTCCTACAATGAGCAGTTCTTC
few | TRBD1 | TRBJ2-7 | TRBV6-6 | CASSSPGQGDEQYF | TGTGCCAGCAGCTCACCGGGACAGGGCGACGAGCAGTACTTC
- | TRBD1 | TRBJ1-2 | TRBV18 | CASSPRGQVGYGYTF | TGTGCCAGCTCACCTCGAGGACAGGTTGGATATGGCTACACCTTC
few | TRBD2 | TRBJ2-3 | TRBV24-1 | CATSDAGLAGGPTDTQYF | TGTGCCACCAGTGATGCAGGACTAGCGGGAGGGCCCACAGATACGCAGTATTTT
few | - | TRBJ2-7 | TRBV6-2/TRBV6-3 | CASSYEAPYEQYF | TGTGCCAGCAGTTACGAAGCCCCCTACGAGCAGTACTTC
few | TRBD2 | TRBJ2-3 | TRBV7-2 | CASSSTSGMVTQYF | TGTGCCAGCAGCTCGACTAGCGGGATGGTTACGCAGTATTTT
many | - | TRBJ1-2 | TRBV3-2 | CASSHLLDRYGYTF | TGTGCCAGCAGCCACCTTTTAGACCGCTATGGCTACACCTTC
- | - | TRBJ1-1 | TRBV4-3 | CASSQDFLIRVNTEAFF | TGCGCCAGCAGCCAAGATTTTTTGATTCGGGTGAACACTGAAGCTTTCTTT
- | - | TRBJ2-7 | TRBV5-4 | CASSFGNHPSYEQYF | TGTGCCAGCAGCTTTGGGAACCATCCTTCCTACGAGCAGTACTTC
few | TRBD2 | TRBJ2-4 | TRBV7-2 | CASSSGTSGSLLAKNIQYF | TGTGCCAGCAGCTCTGGGACTAGCGGGAGTCTTCTAGCCAAAAACATTCAGTACTTC
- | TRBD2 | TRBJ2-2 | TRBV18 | CASSPRASGVNTGELFF | TGTGCCAGCTCACCAAGGGCTAGCGGGGTGAACACCGGGGAGCTGTTTTTT
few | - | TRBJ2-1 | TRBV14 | CASSQGGYRKDEQFF | TGTGCCAGCAGCCAAGGGGGATATCGAAAGGATGAGCAGTTCTTC
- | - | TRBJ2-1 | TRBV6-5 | CASSNRADEQFF | TGTGCCAGCAGTAACCGGGCGGATGAGCAGTTCTTC
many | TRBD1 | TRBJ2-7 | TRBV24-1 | CATSETGRYEQYF | TGTGCCACCAGTGAGACAGGGCGATACGAGCAGTACTTC
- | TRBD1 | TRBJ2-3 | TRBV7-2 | CASSPLPTGGTDTQYF | TGTGCCAGCAGCCCCCTCCCTACAGGGGGAACAGATACGCAGTATTTT
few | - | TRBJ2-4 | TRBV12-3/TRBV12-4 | CASRYRLLAKNIQYF | TGTGCCAGCAGGTACAGGCTTCTAGCCAAAAACATTCAGTACTTC
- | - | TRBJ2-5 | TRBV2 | CASTYFSGLETQYF | TGTGCCAGCACTTACTTTTCCGGCTTAGAGACCCAGTACTTC
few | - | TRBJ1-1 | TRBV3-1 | CASSQLDRAFF | TGTGCCAGCAGCCAACTGGACCGAGCTTTCTTT
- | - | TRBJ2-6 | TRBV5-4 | CASSQGGVSGANVLTF | TGTGCCAGCTCACAGGGTGGGGTATCTGGGGCCAACGTCCTGACTTTC
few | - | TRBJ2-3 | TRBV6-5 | CASSISLQGELATDTQYF | TGTGCCAGCAGTATAAGTCTACAGGGAGAACTAGCCACAGATACGCAGTATTTT
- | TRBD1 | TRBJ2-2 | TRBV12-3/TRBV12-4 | CASSLRQGYTGELFF | TGTGCCAGCAGCCTCCGACAGGGGTACACCGGGGAGCTGTTTTTT
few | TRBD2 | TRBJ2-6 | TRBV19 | CASSIQLAGGTGANVLTF | TGTGCCAGTAGTATACAACTAGCGGGGGGAACTGGGGCCAACGTCCTGACTTTC